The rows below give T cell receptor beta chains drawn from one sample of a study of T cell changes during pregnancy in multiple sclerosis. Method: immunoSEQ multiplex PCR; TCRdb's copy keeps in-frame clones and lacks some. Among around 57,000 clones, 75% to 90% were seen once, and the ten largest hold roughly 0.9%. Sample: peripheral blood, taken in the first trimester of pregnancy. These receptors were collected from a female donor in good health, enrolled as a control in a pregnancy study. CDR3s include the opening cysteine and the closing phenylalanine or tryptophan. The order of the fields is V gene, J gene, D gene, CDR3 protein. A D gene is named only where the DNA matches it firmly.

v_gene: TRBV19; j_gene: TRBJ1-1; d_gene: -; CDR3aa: CASSMQVDFLNTEAFF
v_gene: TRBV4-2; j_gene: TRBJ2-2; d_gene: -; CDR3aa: CASSQGASGVTGELFF
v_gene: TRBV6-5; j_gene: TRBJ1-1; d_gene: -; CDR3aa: CATTVSQGAFSEAFF
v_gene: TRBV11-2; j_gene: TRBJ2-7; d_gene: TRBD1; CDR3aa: CASSLGRGQFSYEQYF
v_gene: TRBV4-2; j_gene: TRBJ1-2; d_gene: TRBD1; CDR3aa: CASSQAGTGNYGYTF
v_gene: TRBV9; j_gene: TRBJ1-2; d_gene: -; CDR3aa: CASSGPPVGYTF
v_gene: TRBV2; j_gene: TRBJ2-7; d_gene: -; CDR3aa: CASSEQHRGLYEQYF
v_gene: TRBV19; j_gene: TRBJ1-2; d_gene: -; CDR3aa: CASSIAGSGYTF
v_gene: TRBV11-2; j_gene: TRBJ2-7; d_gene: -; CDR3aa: CASNTGTQLPKEYEQYF
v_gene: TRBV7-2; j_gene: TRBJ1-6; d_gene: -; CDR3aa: CASSTPGFSPLHF
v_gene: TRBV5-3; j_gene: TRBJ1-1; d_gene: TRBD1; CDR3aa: CARSTTTGLGNTEAFF
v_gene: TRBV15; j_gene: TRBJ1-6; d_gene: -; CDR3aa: CATSPPGGPNSPLHF
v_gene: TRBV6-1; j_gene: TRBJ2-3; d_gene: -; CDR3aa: CASSERGGSTDTQYF
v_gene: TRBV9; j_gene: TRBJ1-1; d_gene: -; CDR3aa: CASSVGRVNTEAFF
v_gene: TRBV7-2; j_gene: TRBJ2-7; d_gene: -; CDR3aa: CASSQGVREQYF
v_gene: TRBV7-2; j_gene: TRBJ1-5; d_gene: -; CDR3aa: CASSYTSGNNQPQHF
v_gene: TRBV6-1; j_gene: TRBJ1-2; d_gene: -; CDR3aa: CASSVEGTFYGYTF
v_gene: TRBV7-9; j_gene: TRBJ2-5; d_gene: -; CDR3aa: CASSLFREETQYF
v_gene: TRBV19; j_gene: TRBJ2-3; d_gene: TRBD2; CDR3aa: CASSIDGGGADTQYF
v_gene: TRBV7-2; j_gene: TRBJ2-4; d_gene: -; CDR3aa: CASSEGLGGIIQYF
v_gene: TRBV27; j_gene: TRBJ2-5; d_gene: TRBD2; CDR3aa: CASGRTSGGAGQETQYF
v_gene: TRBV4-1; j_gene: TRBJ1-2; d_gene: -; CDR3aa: CASEPGPQGAYGYTF
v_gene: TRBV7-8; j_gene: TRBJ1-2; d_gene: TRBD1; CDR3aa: CASSSETGVYGYTF
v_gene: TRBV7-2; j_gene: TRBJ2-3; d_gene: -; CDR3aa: CASSLEDYRDTQYF
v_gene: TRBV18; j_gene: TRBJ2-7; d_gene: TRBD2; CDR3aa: CASSPVGGTATYEQYF
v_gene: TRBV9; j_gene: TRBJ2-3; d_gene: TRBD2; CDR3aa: CASSRTSGDNTDTQYF
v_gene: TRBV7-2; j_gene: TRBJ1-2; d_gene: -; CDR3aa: CASSHDPGGYGYTF
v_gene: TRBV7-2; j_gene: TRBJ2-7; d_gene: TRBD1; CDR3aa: CASSLGGGQGMKQYF
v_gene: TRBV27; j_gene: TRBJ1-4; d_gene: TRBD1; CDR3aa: CASSLYGTGATEKLFF
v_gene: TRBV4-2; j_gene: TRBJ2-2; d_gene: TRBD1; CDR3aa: CASSPDRGSGELFF
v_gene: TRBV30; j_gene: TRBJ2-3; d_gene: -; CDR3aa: CAWSAGSTDTQYF
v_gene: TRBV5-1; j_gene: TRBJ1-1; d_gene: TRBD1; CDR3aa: CASSGNRGNTEAFF
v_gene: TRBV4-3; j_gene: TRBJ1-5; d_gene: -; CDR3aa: CASSPTSRVSQPQHF
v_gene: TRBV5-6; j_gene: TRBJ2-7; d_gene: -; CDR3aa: CASSRTLSQGQYF
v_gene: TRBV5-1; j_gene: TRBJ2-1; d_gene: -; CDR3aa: CASSLSRGAYNEQFF
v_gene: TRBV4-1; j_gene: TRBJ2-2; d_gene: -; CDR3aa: CASSPSSDRYTGELFF
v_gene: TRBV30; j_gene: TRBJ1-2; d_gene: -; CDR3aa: CAWSLYISHGYTF
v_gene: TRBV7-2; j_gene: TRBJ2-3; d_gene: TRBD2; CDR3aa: CASSSRTSGGPDTQYF
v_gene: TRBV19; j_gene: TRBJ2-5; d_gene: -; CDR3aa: CASSINSQETQYF
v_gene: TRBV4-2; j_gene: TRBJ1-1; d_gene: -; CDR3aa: CASSPRASNTNTEAFF
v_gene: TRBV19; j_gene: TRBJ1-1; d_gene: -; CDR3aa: CASSIDEVLGTEAFF
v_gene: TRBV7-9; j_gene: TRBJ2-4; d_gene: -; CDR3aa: CASSRAGDLAKNIQYF
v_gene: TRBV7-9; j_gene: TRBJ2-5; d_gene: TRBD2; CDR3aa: CASSLPSAGRGETQYF
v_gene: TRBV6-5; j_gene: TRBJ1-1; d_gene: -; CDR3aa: CASSQLTVWTEAFF
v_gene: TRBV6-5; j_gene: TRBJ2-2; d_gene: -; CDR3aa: CASSYETERRTGELFF
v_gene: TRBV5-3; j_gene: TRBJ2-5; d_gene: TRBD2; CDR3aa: CARSLRLAGADQKETQYF
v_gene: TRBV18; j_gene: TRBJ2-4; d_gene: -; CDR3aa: CASSLRDLAKNIQHF
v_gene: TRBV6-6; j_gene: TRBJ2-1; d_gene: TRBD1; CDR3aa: CASFAGGSYNEQFF
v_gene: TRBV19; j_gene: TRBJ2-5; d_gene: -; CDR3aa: CASSTDRQETQYF
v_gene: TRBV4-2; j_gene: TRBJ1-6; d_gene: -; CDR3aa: CASSQDLYGDSPLHF
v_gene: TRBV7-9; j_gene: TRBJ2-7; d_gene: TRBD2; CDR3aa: CASSPPGGGPYEQYF
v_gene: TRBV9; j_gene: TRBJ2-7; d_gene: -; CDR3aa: CASSVGQESSYEQYF
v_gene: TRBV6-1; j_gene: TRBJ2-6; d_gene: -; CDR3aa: CASSDRGVTGANVLTF
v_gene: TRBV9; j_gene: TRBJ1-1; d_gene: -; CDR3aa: CASSVDLALEAFF
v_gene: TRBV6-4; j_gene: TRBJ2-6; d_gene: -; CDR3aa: CASSPGTSGANVLTF
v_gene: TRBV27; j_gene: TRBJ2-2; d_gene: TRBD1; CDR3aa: CAIGTGRAGELFF
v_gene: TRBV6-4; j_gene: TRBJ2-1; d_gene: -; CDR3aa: CASSEEGSYNEQFF
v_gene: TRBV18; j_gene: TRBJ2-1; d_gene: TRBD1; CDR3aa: CASSPSGTGGNNEQFF
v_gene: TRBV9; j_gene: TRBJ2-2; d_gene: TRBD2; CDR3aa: CASSVTVLGAGGLNTGELFF